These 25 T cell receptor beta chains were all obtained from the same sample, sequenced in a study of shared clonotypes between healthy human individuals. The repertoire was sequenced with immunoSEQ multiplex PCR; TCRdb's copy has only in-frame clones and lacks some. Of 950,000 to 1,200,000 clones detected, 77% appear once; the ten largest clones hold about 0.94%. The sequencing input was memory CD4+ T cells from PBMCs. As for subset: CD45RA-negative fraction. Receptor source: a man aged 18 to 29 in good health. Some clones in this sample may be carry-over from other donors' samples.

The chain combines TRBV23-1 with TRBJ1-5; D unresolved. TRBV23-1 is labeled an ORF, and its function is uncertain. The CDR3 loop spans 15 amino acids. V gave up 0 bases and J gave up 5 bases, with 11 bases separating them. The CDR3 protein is CASSQSIWTDQPQHF. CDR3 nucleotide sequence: TGCGCCAGCAGTCAATCGATTTGGACTGATCAGCCCCAGCATTTT.

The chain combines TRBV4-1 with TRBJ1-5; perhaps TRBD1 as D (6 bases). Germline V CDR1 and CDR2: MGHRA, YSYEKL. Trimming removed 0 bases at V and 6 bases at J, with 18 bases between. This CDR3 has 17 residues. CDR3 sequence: CASSQEAGDGLGQPQHF. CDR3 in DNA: TGCGCCAGCAGCCAAGAGGCAGGGGACGGATTAGGTCAGCCCCAGCATTTT.

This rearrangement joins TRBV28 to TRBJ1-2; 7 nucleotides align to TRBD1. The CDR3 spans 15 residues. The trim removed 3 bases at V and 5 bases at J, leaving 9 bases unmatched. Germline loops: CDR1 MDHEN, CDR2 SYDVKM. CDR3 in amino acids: CASSFGPTGTYGYTF. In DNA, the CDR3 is TGTGCCAGCAGTTTCGGTCCGACAGGGACGTATGGCTACACCTTC.

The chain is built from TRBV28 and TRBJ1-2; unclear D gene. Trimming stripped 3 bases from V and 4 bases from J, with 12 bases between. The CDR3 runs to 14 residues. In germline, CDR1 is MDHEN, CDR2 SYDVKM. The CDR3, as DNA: TGTGCCAGCAGTTTTATTGCCAGTTTCTATGGCTACACCTTC. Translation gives CASSFIASFYGYTF.

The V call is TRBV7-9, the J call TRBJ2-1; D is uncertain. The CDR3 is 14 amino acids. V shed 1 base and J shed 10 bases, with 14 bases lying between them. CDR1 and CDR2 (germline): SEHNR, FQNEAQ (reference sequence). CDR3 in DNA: TGTGCCAGCAGCTTAGAGATGGTTCGATTAGAGCAGTTCTTC. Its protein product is CASSLEMVRLEQFF. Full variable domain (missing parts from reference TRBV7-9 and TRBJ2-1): DTGVSQNPRHKITKRGQNVTFRCDPISEHNRLYWYRQTLGQGPEFLTYFQNEAQLEKSRLLSDRFSAERPKGSFSTLEIQRTEQGDSAMYLCASSLEMVRLEQFFGPGTRLTVL.

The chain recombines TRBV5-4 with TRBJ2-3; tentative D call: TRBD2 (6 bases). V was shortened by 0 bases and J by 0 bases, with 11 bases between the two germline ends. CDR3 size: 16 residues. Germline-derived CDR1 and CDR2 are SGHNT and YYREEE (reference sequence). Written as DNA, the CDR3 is TGTGCCAGCAGCTTGGAGGGCGGGACTAGCACAGATACGCAGTATTTT. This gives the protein CASSLEGGTSTDTQYF.

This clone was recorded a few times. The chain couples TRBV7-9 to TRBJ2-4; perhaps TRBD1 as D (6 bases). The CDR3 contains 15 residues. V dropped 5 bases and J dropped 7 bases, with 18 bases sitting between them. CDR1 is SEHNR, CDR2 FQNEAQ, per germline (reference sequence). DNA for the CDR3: TGTGCCAGCAGCATACAGGGACCGCGTTGGAACATTCAGTACTTC. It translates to CASSIQGPRWNIQYF. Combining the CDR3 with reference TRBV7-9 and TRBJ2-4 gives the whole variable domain DTGVSQNPRHKITKRGQNVTFRCDPISEHNRLYWYRQTLGQGPEFLTYFQNEAQLEKSRLLSDRFSAERPKGSFSTLEIQRTEQGDSAMYLCASSIQGPRWNIQYFGAGTRLSVL.

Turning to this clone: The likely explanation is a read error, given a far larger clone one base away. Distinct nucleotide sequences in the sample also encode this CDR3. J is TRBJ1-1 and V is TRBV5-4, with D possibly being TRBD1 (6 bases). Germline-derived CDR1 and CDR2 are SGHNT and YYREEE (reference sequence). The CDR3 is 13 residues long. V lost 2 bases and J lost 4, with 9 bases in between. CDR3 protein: CASSLRGGTEAFF. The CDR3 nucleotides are TGTGCCAGCAGCTTAAGGGGGGGCACTGAAGCTTTCTTT. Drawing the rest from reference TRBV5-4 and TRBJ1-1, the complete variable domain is ETGVTQSPTHLIKTRGQQVTLRCSSQSGHNTVSWYQQALGQGPQFIFQYYREEENGRGNFPPRFSGLQFPNYSSELNVNALELDDSALYLCASSLRGGTEAFFGQGTRLTVV.

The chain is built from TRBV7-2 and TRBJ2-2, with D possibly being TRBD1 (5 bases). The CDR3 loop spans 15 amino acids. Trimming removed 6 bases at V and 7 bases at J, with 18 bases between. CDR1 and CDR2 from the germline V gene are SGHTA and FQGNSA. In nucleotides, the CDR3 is TGTGCCAGCAGTCCGCAGGGCCACCGGGTCGGGGAGCTGTTTTTT. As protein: CASSPQGHRVGELFF.

This CDR3 reads CASRGGGATNEKLFF. The CDR3 DNA reads TGTGCCAGCAGAGGAGGGGGGGCAACTAATGAAAAACTGTTTTTT. The chain recombines TRBV28 with TRBJ1-4; weak D call: TRBD1 (6 bases). Trimming removed 6 bases from V and 0 bases from J, with 11 bases in between. This CDR3 is 15 amino acids long. Germline CDR1 reads MDHEN; CDR2 reads SYDVKM.

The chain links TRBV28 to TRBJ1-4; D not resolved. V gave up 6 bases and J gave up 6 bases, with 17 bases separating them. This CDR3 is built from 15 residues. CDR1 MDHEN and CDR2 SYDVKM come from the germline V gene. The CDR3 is CASSRPGMGDEKLFF. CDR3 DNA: TGTGCCAGCAGCCGTCCCGGCATGGGAGATGAAAAACTGTTTTTT.

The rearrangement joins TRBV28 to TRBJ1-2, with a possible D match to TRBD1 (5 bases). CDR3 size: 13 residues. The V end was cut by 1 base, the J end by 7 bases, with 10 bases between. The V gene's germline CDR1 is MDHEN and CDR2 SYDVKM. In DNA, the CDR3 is TGTGCCAGCAGTTTATACCAGGGCTCTGGCTACACCTTC. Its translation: CASSLYQGSGYTF.

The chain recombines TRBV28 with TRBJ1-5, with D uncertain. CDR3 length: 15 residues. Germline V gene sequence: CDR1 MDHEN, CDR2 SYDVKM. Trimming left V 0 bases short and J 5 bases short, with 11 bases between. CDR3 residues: CASSLWRVSDQPQHF. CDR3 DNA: TGTGCCAGCAGTTTATGGAGGGTCTCGGATCAGCCCCAGCATTTT.

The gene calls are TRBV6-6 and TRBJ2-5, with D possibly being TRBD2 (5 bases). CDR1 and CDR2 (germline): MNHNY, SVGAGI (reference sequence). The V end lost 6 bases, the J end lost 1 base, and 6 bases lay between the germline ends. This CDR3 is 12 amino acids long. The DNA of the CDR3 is TGTGCCAGCAGCACTAGCCAAGAGACCCAGTACTTC. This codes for CASSTSQETQYF.

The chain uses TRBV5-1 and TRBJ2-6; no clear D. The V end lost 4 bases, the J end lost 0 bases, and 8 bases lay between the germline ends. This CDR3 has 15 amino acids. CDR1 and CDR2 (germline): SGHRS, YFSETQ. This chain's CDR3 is CASSPLGSGANVLTF. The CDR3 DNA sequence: TGCGCCAGCAGCCCTCTAGGCTCTGGGGCCAACGTCCTGACTTTC. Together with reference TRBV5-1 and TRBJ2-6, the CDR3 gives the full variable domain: KAGVTQTPRYLIKTRGQQVTLSCSPISGHRSVSWYQQTPGQGLQFLFEYFSETQRNKGNFPGRFSGRQFSNSRSEMNVSTLELGDSALYLCASSPLGSGANVLTFGAGSRLTVL.

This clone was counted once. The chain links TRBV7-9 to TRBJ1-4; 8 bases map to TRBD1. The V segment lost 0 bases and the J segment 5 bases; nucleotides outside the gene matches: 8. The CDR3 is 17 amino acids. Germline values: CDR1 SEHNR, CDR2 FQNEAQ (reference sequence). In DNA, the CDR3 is TGTGCCAGCAGCTTAGCCCTAACAGGGGGTCTAAATGAAAAACTGTTTTTT. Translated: CASSLALTGGLNEKLFF. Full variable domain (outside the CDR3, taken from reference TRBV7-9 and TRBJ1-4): DTGVSQNPRHKITKRGQNVTFRCDPISEHNRLYWYRQTLGQGPEFLTYFQNEAQLEKSRLLSDRFSAERPKGSFSTLEIQRTEQGDSAMYLCASSLALTGGLNEKLFFGSGTQLSVL.

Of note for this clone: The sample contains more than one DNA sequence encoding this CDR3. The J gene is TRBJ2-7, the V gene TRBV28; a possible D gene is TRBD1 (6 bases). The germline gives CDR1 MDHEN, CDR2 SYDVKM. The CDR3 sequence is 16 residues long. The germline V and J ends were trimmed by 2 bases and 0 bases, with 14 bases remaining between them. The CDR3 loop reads CASSLGPGQNSYEQYF. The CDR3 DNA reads TGTGCCAGCAGTTTAGGCCCAGGACAGAACTCCTACGAGCAGTACTTC.

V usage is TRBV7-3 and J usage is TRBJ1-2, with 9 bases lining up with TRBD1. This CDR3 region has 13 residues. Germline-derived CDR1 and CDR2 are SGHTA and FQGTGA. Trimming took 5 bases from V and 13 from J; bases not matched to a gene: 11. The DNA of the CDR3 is TGTGCCAGCAGCCACACAGGGGGCGCGGTTAGCACCTTC. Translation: CASSHTGGAVSTF. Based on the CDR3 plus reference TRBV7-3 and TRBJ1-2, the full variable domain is GAGVSQTPSNKVTEKGKYVELRCDPISGHTALYWYRQSLGQGPEFLIYFQGTGAADDSGLPNDRFFAVRPEGSVSTLKIQRTERGDSAVYLCASSHTGGAVSTFGSGTRLTVV.

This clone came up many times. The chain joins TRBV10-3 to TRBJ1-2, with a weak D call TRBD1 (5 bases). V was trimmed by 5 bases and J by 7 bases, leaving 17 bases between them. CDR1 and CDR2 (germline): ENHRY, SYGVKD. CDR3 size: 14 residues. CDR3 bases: TGTGCCATCAGTAACGCTAGGGGCGGTGGTGGCTACACCTTC. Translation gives CAISNARGGGGYTF.

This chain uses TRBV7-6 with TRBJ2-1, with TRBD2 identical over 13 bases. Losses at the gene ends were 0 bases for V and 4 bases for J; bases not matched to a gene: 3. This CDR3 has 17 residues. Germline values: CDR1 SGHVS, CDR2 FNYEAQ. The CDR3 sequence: CASSLALTSGRYNEQFF. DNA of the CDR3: TGTGCCAGCAGCTTAGCCCTGACTAGCGGGAGGTACAATGAGCAGTTCTTC.

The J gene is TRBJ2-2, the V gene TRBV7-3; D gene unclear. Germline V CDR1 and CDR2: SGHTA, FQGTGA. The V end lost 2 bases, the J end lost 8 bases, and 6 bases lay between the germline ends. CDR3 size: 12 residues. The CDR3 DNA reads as TGTGCCAGCAGCTTAGGTTCGGGGGAGCTGTTTTTT. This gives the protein CASSLGSGELFF.

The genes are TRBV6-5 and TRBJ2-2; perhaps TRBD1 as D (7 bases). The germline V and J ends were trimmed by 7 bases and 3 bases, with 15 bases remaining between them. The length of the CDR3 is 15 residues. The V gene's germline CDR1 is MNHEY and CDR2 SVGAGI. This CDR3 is CASTRGARDTGELFF. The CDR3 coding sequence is TGTGCCAGCACCAGGGGGGCGAGGGACACCGGGGAGCTGTTTTTT.

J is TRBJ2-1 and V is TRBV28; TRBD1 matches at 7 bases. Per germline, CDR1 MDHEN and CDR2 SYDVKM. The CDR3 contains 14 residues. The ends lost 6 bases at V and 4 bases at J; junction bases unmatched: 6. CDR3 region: CASRKDREYNEQFF. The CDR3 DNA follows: TGTGCCAGCAGGAAAGACAGGGAGTACAATGAGCAGTTCTTC. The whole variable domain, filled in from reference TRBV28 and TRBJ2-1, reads DVKVTQSSRYLVKRTGEKVFLECVQDMDHENMFWYRQDPGLGLRLIYFSYDVKMKEKGDIPEGYSVSREKKERFSLILESASTNQTSMYLCASRKDREYNEQFFGPGTRLTVL.

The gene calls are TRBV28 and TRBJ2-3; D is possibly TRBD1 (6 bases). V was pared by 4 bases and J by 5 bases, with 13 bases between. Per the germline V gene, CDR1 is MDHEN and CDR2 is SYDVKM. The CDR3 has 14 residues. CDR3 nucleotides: TGTGCCAGCAGTTCCCCACGGGACAAAGATACGCAGTATTTT. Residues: CASSSPRDKDTQYF.

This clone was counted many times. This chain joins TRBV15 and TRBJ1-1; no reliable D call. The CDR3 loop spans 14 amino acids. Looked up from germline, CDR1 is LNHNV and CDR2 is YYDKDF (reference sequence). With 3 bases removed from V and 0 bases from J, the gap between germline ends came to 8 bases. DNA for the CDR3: TGTGCCACCAGCAGCGCGCCCATGAACACTGAAGCTTTCTTT. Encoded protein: CATSSAPMNTEAFF.